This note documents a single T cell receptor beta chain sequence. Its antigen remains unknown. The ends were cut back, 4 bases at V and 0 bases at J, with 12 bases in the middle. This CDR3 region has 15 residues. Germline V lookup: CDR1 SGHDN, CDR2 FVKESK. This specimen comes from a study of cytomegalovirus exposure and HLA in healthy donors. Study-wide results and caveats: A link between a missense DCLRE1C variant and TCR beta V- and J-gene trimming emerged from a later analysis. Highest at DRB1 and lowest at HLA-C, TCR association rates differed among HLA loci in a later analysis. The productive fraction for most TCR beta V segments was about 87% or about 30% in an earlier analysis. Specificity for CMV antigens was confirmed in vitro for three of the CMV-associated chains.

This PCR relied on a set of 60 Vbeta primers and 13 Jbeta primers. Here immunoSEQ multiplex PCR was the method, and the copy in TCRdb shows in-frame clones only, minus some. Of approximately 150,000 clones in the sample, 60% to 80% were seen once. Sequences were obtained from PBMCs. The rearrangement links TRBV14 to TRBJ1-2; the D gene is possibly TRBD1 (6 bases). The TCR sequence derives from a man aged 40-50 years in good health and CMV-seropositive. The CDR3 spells CASSPRQGTNYGYTF. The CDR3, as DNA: TGTGCCAGCAGCCCCAGGCAGGGGACTAACTATGGCTACACCTTC.